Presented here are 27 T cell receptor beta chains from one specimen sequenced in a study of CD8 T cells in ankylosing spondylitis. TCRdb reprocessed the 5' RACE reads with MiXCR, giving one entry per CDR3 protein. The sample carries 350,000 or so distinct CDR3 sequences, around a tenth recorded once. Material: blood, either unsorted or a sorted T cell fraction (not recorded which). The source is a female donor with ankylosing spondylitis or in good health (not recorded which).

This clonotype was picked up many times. The CDR3 DNA reads TGCAGCGTTACCCGTACCGGCAATGAGCAGTTCTTC. It specifies CSVTRTGNEQFF. V gene TRBV29-1 combines with J gene TRBJ2-1; D gene uncertain. V was cut by 5 bases and J by 6 bases, with 11 bases left in between. The V gene's germline CDR1 is SQVTM and CDR2 ANQGSEA. There are 12 residues in the CDR3.

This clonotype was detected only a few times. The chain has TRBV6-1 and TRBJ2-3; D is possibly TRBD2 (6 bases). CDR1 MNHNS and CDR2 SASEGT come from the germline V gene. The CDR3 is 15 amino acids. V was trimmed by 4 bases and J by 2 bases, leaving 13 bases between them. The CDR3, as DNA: TGTGCCAGCAGTGCCGCGGGACTCAACACAGATACGCAGTATTTT. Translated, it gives CASSAAGLNTDTQYF.

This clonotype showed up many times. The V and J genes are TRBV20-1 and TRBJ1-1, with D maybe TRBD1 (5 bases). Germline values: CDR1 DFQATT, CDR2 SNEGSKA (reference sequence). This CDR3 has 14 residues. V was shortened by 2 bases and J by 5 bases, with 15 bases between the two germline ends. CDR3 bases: TGCAGTGCTAGAAGGGGAGGGGCCGGGACTGAAGCTTTCTTT. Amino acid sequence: CSARRGGAGTEAFF.

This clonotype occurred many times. CDR3 DNA sequence: TGTGCCAGCAGCTTAGGGGGTGGGCTCTCCTACAATGAGCAGTTCTTC. It codes for CASSLGGGLSYNEQFF. The chain combines TRBV11-2 with TRBJ2-1; no firm D call. V lost 1 base to trimming and J lost 0 bases, with 10 bases between them. Germline assignment: CDR1 SGHAT and CDR2 FQNNGV. There are 16 residues in the CDR3. The variable domain in full, with the rest retrieved from reference TRBV11-2 and TRBJ2-1, is EAGVAQSPRYKIIEKRQSVAFWCNPISGHATLYWYQQILGQGPKLLIQFQNNGVVDDSQLPKDRFSAERLKGVDSTLKIQPAKLEDSAVYLCASSLGGGLSYNEQFFGPGTRLTVL.

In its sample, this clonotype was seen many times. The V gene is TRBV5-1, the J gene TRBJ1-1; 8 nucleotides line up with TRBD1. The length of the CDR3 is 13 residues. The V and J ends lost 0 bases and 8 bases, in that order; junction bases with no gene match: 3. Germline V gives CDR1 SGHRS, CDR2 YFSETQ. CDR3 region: CASSLVRGREAFF. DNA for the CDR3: TGCGCCAGCAGCTTGGTCAGGGGGCGGGAAGCTTTCTTT.

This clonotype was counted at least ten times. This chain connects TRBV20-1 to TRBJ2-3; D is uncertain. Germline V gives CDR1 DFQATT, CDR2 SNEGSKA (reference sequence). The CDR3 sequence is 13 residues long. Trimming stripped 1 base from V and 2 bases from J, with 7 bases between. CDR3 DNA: TGCAGTGCTAGAGGGGTGGTCACAGATACGCAGTATTTT. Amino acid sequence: CSARGVVTDTQYF.

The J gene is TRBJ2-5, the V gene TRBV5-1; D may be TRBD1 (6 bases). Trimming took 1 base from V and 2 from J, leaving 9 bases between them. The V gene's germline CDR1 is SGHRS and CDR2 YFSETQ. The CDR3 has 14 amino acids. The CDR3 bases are TGCGCCAGCAGCTTGACAGGGAGACAAGAGACCCAGTACTTC. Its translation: CASSLTGRQETQYF.

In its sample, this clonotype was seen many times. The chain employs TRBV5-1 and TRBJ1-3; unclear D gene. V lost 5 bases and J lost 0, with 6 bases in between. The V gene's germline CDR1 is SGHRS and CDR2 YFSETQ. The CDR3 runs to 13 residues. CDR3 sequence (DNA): TGCGCCAGCAGGACGGGCTCTGGAAACACCATATATTTT. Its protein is CASRTGSGNTIYF.

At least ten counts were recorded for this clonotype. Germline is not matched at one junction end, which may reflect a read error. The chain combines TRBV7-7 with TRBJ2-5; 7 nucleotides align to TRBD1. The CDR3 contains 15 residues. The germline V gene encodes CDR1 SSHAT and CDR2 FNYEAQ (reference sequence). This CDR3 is CASSSQDRVQETQYF. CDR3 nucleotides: TGTGCTAGCAGCTCCCAAGACAGGGTCCAAGAGACCCAGTACTTC. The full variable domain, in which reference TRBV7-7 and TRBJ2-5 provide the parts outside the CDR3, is GAGVSQSPRYKVTKRGQDVTLRCDPISSHATLYWYQQALGQGPEFLTYFNYEAQPDKSGLPSDRFSAERPEGSISTLTIQRTEQRDSAMYRCASSSQDRVQETQYFGPGTRLLVL.

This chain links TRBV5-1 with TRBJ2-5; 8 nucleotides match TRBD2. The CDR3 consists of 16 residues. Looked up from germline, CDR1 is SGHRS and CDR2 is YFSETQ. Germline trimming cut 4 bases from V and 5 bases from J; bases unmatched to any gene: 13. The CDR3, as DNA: TGCGCCAGCAGCACCGGACCAGCGGGAGATGGCGAGACCCAGTACTTC. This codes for CASSTGPAGDGETQYF. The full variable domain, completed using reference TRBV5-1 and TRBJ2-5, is KAGVTQTPRYLIKTRGQQVTLSCSPISGHRSVSWYQQTPGQGLQFLFEYFSETQRNKGNFPGRFSGRQFSNSRSEMNVSTLELGDSALYLCASSTGPAGDGETQYFGPGTRLLVL.

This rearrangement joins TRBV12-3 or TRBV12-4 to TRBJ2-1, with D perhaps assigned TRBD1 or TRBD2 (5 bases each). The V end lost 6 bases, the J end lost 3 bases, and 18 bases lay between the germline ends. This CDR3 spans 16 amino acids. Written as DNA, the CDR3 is TGTGCCAGCAGCTCTAAGGAGTGGGGGTACTACAATGAGCAGTTCTTC. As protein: CASSSKEWGYYNEQFF.

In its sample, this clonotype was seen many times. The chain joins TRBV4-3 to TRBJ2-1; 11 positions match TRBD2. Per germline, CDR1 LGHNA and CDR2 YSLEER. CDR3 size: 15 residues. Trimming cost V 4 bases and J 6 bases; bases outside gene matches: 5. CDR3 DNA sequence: TGCGCCAGCAGCCCAGGGACTAGCGGAGCCAATGAGCAGTTCTTC. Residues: CASSPGTSGANEQFF.

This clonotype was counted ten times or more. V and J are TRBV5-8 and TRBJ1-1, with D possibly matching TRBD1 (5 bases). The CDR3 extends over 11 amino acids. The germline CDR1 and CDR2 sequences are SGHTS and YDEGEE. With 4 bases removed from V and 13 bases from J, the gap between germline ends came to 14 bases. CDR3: CASSERTNVFF. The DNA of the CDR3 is TGTGCCAGCAGCGAACGGACAAATGTTTTCTTT.

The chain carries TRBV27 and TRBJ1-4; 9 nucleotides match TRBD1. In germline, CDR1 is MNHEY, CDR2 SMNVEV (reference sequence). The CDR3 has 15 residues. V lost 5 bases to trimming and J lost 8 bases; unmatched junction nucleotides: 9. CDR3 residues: CASSGTGRGGEKLFF. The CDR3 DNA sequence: TGTGCCAGCAGTGGGACAGGGAGGGGAGGAGAAAAACTGTTTTTT.

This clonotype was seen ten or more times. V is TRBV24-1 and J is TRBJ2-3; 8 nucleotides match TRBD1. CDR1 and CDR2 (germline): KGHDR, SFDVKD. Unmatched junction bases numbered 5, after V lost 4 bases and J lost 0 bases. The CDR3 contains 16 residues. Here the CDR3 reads CATSEGTGGSTDTQYF. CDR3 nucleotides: TGTGCCACCAGTGAGGGGACAGGTGGAAGCACAGATACGCAGTATTTT.

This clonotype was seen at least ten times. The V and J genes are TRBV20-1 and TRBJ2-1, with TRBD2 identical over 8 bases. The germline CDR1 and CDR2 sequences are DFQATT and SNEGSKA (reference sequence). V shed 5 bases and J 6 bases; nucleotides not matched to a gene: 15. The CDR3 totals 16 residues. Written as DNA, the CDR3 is TGCAGTGCTCCTACAATGCTAGCGGGTCTGTCCAATGAGCAGTTCTTC. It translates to CSAPTMLAGLSNEQFF.

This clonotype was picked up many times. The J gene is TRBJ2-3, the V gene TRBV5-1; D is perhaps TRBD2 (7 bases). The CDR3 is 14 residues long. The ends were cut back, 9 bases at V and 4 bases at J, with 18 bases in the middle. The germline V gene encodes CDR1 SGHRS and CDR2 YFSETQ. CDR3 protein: CATTRGGPPDTQYF. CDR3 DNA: TGCGCCACCACGAGGGGGGGTCCCCCAGATACGCAGTATTTT.

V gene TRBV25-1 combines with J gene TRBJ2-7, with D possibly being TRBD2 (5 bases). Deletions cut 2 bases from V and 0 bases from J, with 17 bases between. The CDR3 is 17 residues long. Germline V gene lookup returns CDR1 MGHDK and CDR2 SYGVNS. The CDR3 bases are TGTGCCAGCAGTGAAGAACCGATGGACTCAAGCTCCTACGAGCAGTACTTC. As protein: CASSEEPMDSSSYEQYF.

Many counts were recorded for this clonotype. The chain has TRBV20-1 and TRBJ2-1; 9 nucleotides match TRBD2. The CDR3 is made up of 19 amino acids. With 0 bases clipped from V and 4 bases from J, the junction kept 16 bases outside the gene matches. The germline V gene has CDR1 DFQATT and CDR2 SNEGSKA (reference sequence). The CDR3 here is CSARDLSSSQLAGYNEQFF. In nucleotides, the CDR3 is TGCAGTGCTAGAGATTTAAGCTCCTCTCAACTAGCGGGTTACAATGAGCAGTTCTTC.

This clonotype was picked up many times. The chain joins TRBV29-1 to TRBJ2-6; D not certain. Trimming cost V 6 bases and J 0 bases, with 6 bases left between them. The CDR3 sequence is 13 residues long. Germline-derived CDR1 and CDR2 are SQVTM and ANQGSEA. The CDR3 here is CSVVSSGANVLTF. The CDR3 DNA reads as TGCAGCGTGGTAAGCTCTGGGGCCAACGTCCTGACTTTC.

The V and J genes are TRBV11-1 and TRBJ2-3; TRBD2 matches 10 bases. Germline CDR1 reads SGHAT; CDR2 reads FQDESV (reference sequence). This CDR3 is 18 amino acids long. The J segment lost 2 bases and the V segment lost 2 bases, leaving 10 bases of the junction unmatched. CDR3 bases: TGTGCCAGCAGCTTAAAAAGGCGCCTAGCGGGGGACACAGATACGCAGTATTTT. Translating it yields CASSLKRRLAGDTDTQYF.

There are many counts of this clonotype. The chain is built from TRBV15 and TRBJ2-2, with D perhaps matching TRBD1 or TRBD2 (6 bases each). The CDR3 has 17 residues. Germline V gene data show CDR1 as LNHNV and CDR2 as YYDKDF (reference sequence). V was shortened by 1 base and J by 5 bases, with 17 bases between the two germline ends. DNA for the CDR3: TGTGCCACCAGCAGAGGATGGGGGGCCTTAGGGACCGGGGAGCTGTTTTTT. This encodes CATSRGWGALGTGELFF.

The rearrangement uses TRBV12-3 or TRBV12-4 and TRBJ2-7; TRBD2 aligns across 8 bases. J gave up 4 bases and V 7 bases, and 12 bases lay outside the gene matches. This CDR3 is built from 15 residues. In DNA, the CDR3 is TGTGCCAGCACACTCTCCCCCCGGGGGGGGTACGAGCAGTACTTC. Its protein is CASTLSPRGGYEQYF.

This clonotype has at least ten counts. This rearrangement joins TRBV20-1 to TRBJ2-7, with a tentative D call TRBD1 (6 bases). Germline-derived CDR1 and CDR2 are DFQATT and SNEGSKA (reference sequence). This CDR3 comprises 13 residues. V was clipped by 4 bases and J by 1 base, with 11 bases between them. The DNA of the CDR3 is TGCAGTGCTATCAGGGGCGATTCCTACGAGCAGTACTTC. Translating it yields CSAIRGDSYEQYF.

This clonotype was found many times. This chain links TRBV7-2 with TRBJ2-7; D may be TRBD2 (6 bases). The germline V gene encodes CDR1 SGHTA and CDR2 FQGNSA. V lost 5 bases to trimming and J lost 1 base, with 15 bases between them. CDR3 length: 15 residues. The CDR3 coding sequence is TGTGCCAGCAGCAAGACGGGAGTGGGTTCCTACGAGCAGTACTTC. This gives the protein CASSKTGVGSYEQYF.

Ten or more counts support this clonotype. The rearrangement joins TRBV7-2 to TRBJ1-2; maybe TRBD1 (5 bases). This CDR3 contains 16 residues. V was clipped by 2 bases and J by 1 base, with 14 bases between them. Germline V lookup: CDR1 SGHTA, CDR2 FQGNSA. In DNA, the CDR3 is TGTGCCAGCAGCTTAAATCCCCAGGGCCTTAACTATGGCTACACCTTC. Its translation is CASSLNPQGLNYGYTF. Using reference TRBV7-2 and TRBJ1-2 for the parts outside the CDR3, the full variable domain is GAGVSQSPSNKVTEKGKDVELRCDPISGHTALYWYRQSLGQGLEFLIYFQGNSAPDKSGLPSDRFSAERTGGSVSTLTIQRTQQEDSAVYLCASSLNPQGLNYGYTFGSGTRLTVV.

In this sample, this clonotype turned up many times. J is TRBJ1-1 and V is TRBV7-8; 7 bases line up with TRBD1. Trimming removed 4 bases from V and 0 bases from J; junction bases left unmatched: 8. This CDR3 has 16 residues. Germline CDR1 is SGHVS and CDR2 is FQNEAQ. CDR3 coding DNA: TGTGCCAGCAGCTCTCGGGACAGTTTAATGAACACTGAAGCTTTCTTT. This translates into CASSSRDSLMNTEAFF.